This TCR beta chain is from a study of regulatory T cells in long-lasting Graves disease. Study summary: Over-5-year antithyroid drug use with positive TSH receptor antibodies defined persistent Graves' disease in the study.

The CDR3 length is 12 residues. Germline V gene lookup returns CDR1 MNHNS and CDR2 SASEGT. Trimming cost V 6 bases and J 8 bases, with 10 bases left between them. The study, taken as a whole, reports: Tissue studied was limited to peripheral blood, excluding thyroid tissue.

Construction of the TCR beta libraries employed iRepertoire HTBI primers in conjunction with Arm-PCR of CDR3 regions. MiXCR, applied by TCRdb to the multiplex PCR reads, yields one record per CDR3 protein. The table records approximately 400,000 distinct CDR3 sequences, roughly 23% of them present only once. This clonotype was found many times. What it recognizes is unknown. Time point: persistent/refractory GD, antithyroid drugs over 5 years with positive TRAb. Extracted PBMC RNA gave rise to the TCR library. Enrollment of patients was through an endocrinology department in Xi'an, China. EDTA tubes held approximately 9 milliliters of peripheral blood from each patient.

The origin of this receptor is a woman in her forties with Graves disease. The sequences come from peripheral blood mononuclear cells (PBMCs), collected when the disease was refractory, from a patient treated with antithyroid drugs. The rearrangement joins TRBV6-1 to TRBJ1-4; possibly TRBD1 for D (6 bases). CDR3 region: CASRGTREKLFF. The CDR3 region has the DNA TGTGCCAGCAGGGGGACAAGAGAAAAACTGTTTTTT.